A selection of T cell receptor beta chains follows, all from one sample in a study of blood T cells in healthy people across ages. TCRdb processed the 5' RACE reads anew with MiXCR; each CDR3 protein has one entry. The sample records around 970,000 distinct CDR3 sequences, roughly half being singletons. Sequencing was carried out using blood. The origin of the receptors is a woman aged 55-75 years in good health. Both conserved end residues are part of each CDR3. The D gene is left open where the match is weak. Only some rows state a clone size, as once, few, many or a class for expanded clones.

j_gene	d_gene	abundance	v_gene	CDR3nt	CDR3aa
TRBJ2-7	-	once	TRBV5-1	TGCGCCAGCAGCTACCACCGGACACTTAGCGGCCCCTACAATGAGCAGTACTTC	CASSYHRTLSGPYNEQYF
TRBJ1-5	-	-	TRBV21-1	TGTGCCAGCAGCAAATTGCCGGGAATATGCAATCAGCCCCAGCATTTT	CASSKLPGICNQPQHF
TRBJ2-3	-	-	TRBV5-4	TGTGCCAGCAGCCCGGGTGGCCAAGATACGCAGTATTTT	CASSPGGQDTQYF
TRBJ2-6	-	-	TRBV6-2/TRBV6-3	TGTGCCATCAGGAAAGGGGATGCCGGGGCCAACGTCCTGACTTTC	CAIRKGDAGANVLTF
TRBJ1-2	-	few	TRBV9	TGTGCCAGCAGCGTAGCTCCGGGGTTAGATGGCTACACCTTC	CASSVAPGLDGYTF
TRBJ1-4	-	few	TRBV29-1	TGCAGCGTTGGCCGAGCAACTAATGAAAAACTGTTTTTT	CSVGRATNEKLFF
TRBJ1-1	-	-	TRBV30	TGTGCCTGGAGTAGAGGGGATAGGAACACTGAAGCTTTCTTT	CAWSRGDRNTEAFF
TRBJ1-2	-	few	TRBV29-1	TGCAGCGTTGAAGAACAGGGTGGAGGCTACACCTTC	CSVEEQGGGYTF
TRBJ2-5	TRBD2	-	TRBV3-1	TGTGCCAGCAGCCAAGGGACGACTAGCGGGAGAGGAAGTGAGACCCAGTACTTC	CASSQGTTSGRGSETQYF
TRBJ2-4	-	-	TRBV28	TGTGCCAGCAGTTTAGGGCAGGGCCACATTCAGTACTTC	CASSLGQGHIQYF
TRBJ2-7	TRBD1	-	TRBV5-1	TGCGCCAGCAGCGCCTACGACAGGGGCAGGTACGAGCAGTACTTC	CASSAYDRGRYEQYF
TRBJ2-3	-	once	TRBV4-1	TGCGCCAGCAGCCAAGCGGAATCATTTAAGCTAAGCACAGATACGCAGTATTTT	CASSQAESFKLSTDTQYF
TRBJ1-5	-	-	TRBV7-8	TGTGCCAGCAGCTTAGCGGCCCTGGGCAGGGATCAGCCCCAGCATTTT	CASSLAALGRDQPQHF
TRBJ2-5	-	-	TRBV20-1	TGCAGTGCTAGAGATAGTGGAGGGCAGTACTTC	CSARDSGGQYF
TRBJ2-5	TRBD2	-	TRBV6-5	TGTGCCAGCAGTTACTCTCGGCGGATAGCGGGAGTTGAGACCCAGTACTTC	CASSYSRRIAGVETQYF
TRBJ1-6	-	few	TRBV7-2	TGTGCCAGCAGCTTACGGGCATTCCGAGGGGGTTCACCCCTCCACTTT	CASSLRAFRGGSPLHF
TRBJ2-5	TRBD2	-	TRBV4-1	TGCGCCAGCAGCCAAGATACGGGGGAGGGCCTTCGGGAGACCCAGTACTTC	CASSQDTGEGLRETQYF
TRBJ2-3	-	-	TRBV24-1	TGTGCCACCAGGTCGGGATCTAACACAGATACGCAGTATTTT	CATRSGSNTDTQYF
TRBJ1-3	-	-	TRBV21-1	-	CANTWGTGNTIYF
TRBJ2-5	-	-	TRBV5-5	TGTGCCAGCAGCTTCCTTGCTTTTTCAGAGACCCAGTACTTC	CASSFLAFSETQYF
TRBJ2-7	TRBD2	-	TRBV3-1	TGTGCCGGCAGCCAAGCGGGAGGAGCCTACGAGCAGTACTTC	CAGSQAGGAYEQYF
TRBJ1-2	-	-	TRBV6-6	TGTGCCAGCAGTTACTCGAGAGGGGATGGCTACACCTTC	CASSYSRGDGYTF
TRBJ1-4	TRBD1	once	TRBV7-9	TGTGCCAGCAGCCCGACAGGGGCGGGGAATGAAAAACTGTTTTTT	CASSPTGAGNEKLFF
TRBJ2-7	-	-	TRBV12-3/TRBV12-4	TGTGCCAGCACTCCCTGGGGAAGTTCTCACTCCTACGAGCAGTACTTC	CASTPWGSSHSYEQYF
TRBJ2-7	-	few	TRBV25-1	TGTGCCAGCAGTGCGCCCGCACTAAAGCAGTACTTC	CASSAPALKQYF
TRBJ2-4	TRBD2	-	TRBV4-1	TGCGCCAGCAGCCCGTTCCGCGGACTAGCGATAAACATTCAGTACTTC	CASSPFRGLAINIQYF
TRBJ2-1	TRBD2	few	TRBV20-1	TGCAGTGCTAGAGATCTCTTTCGAAGTCTAGCGGGAGGAATTGGGAATGAGCAGTTCTTC	CSARDLFRSLAGGIGNEQFF
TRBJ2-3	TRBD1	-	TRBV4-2	TGTGCCAGCAGCCAGACCCGGGACAGGGCAGATACGCAGTATTTT	CASSQTRDRADTQYF
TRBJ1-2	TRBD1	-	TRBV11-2	TGTGCCAGCAGCACACCCCGGGACAGTTACTATGGCTACACCTTC	CASSTPRDSYYGYTF
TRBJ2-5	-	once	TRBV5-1	TGCGCCAGCAGCGTAAGTAGGGTACAGGAGACCCAGTACTTC	CASSVSRVQETQYF
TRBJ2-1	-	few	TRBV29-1	TGCAGCGCCTGGGGGGATCCTGAACACAACTCCTACAATGAGCAGTTCTTC	CSAWGDPEHNSYNEQFF
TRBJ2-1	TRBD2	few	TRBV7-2	TGTGCCAGCAGCCCGGGACTAGCGCACCGCAATGAGCAGTTCTTC	CASSPGLAHRNEQFF
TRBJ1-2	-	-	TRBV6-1	TGTGCCAGCAGTGTTCTCCTGCACTATGGCTACACCTTC	CASSVLLHYGYTF
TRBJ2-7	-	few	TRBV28	TGTGCCACCCGCGATCCACACTACGAGCAGTACTTC	CATRDPHYEQYF
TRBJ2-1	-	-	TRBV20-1	TGCAGTGCCCTCCCCACTGGGCGTCGGCAGTTCTTC	CSALPTGRRQFF
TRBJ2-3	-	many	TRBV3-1	TGTGCCAGCAGCCAATCAGATACGCAGTATTTT	CASSQSDTQYF
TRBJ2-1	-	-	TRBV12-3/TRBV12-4	TGTGCCAGCAGGGCTGGCAGACTCAATGAGCAGTTCTTC	CASRAGRLNEQFF
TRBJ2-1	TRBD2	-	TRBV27	TGTGCCAGCAGTATAAAGCGGGAGGTGGTTCAAGAGCAGTTCTTC	CASSIKREVVQEQFF
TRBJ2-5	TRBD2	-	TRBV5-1	TGCGCCAGCAGCACCCTCGGGACTAGCGGGAGGGCTGGAAATGAGCAGTACTTC	CASSTLGTSGRAGNEQYF
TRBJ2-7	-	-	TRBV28	TGTGCCAGCAAAGAGGATTACTGGTACGAGCAGTACTTC	CASKEDYWYEQYF
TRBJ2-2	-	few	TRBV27	TGTGCCACCAGGAGGCTAGATAACACCGGGGAGCTGTTTTTT	CATRRLDNTGELFF
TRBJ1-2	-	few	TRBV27	TGTGCCAGCAGTTTACAGGGGCCCATGGGCTACACCTTC	CASSLQGPMGYTF
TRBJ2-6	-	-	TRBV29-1	TGCAGCGCCGTCTCTGGGGCCAACGTCCTGACTTTC	CSAVSGANVLTF
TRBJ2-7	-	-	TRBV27	TGTGCCAGCGGACTTGCCTACGAGCAGTACTTC	CASGLAYEQYF
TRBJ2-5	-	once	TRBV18	TGTGCCAGCTGTTCGGGACACGGGGAGGAGCAGTACTTC	CASCSGHGEEQYF
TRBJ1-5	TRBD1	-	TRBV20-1	TGCAGTGCTAGAAGGGCAGGGGGTAATCAGCCCCAGCATTTT	CSARRAGGNQPQHF
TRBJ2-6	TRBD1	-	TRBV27	TGTGCCAGCACCAAGGGGGCCTCTGGGGCCAACGTCCTGACTTTC	CASTKGASGANVLTF
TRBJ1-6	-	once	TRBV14	TGTGCCAGCAGCCACAATTCACCCCTCCACTTT	CASSHNSPLHF
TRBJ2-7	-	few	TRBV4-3	TGCGCCAGCAGCCAAGATACCGCAGTAGTGTCCTACAATGAGCAGTACTTC	CASSQDTAVVSYNEQYF
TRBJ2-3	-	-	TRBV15	TGTGCCACCAGCACAAGCACAGATACGCAGTATTTT	CATSTSTDTQYF